This entry concerns a single T cell receptor beta chain. The antigen remains unidentified. The entry originates in a study of CXCR3-negative and CXCR3-positive naive CD8 T cells. The libraries of TRB cDNA were prepared using 5' RACE with UMI labels. TCRdb re-called the 5' RACE reads and shows each CDR3 protein once, DNA omitted. The sample data list 90,000 to 95,000 distinct CDR3 sequences. The CDR3 loop spans 13 amino acids. Naive CD8+ T cells were CD45RO-CCR7+CD27+CD95-. Findings and caveats of the study: The naive subsets expressed comparable surface CD5, and the authors inferred TCR strength from TRB CDR3 properties. Cryopreserved cells partially lost CXCR3 expression, and fresh PBMCs were used in most assays. CXCR3-positive naive cells had more hydrophobic TRB CDR3s than CXCR3-negative naive cells.

The chain employs TRBV12-3 or TRBV12-4 and TRBJ1-2; TCRdb names TRBD1, which stays unverified in the absence of DNA. What was sequenced was naive CXCR3- CD8+ T cells from blood. Subset described: CD45RO-CCR7+CD27+CD95- naive CD8+ T cells lacking CXCR3 (TNR3-). The receptor was derived from a human donor in good health. Some clones in this sample may be carry-over from other donors' samples. The CDR3 region is CASVPGKNYGYTF.